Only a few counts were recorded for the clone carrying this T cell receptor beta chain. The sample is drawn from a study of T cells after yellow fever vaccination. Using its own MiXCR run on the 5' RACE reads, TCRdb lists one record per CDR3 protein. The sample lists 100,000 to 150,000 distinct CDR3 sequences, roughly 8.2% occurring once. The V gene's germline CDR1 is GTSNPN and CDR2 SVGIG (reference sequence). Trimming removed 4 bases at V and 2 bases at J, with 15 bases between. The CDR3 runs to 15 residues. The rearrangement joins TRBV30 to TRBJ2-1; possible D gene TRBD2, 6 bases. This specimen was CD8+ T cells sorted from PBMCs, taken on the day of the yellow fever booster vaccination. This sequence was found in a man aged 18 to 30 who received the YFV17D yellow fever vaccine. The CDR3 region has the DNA TGTGCCTGGATCGGAGCGGGTGGGACCTACAATGAGCAGTTCTTC. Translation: CAWIGAGGTYNEQFF.